This entry lists 27 T cell receptor beta chains sequenced from one sample in a study of cytomegalovirus exposure and HLA in healthy donors. The PCR ran on 60 Vbeta and 13 Jbeta primers. Only in-frame clones appear in the TCRdb table, and some are missing; sequencing was by immunoSEQ multiplex PCR. The sample holds more than 130,000 clones, roughly two thirds seen once. Sequencing input: PBMCs. The receptors shown here come from a human donor in good health.

V and J are TRBV7-9 and TRBJ1-2, with 9 bases that match TRBD1. The CDR3 consists of 12 residues. Germline CDR1 is SEHNR and CDR2 is FQNEAQ (reference sequence). The V segment lost 10 bases and the J segment 7 bases; nucleotides outside the gene matches: 7. As DNA, the CDR3 is TGTGCCACCCCACAGGGGGCATTTGGCTACACCTTC. Translation: CATPQGAFGYTF.

The chain recombines TRBV5-1 with TRBJ2-5; maybe TRBD2 (6 bases). V gave up 0 bases and J gave up 3 bases, with 12 bases separating them. From germline, CDR1 is SGHRS and CDR2 YFSETQ. This CDR3 region has 15 residues. CDR3 sequence: CASSLVVGGEETQYF. CDR3 DNA: TGCGCCAGCAGCTTGGTAGTGGGGGGAGAAGAGACCCAGTACTTC.

This chain links TRBV7-9 with TRBJ2-3, with TRBD2 as a possible D gene (5 bases). This CDR3 has 11 residues. The germline V and J ends were trimmed by 8 bases and 6 bases, with 9 bases remaining between them. Germline-derived CDR1 and CDR2 are SEHNR and FQNEAQ (reference sequence). In DNA, the CDR3 is TGTGCCAGCGCTAGCTTGGATACGCAGTATTTT. This codes for CASASLDTQYF.

The chain recombines TRBV4-2 with TRBJ2-7, with 7 nucleotides matching TRBD1. The CDR3 extends over 16 amino acids. J was trimmed by 0 bases and V by 0 bases; bases with no gene match: 5. Per the germline V gene, CDR1 is LGHNA and CDR2 is YNFKEQ. CDR3 sequence: CASSQDSTGSSYEQYF. In DNA, the CDR3 is TGTGCCAGCAGCCAAGATTCGACAGGGAGCTCCTACGAGCAGTACTTC.

The chain combines TRBV18 with TRBJ2-5; 11 bases line up with TRBD2. The length of the CDR3 is 16 residues. CDR1 KGHSH and CDR2 LQKENI come from the germline V gene. Trimming cost V 3 bases and J 4 bases; bases outside gene matches: 7. DNA for the CDR3: TGTGCCAGCTCACCCTTAGCGGGGGGGACCGGAGAGACCCAGTACTTC. Amino acids: CASSPLAGGTGETQYF. Variable domain in full (rest from reference TRBV18 and TRBJ2-5): NAGVMQNPRHLVRRRGQEARLRCSPMKGHSHVYWYRQLPEEGLKFMVYLQKENIIDESGMPKERFSAEFPKEGPSILRIQQVVRGDSAAYFCASSPLAGGTGETQYFGPGTRLLVL.

The CDR3 here is CASSHGTSGNEQFF. The DNA for the CDR3 is TGCGCCAGCAGCCACGGGACTAGCGGCAATGAGCAGTTCTTC. The chain has TRBV5-1 and TRBJ2-1; the match to TRBD2 covers 11 bases. The CDR3 totals 14 residues. Trimming at V came to 4 bases and at J to 6 bases, leaving 3 bases not matched to a gene. In germline, CDR1 is SGHRS, CDR2 YFSETQ.

The chain is built from TRBV18 and TRBJ1-4; 9 bases line up with TRBD1. Trimming cost V 6 bases and J 8 bases; bases outside gene matches: 7. The CDR3 loop spans 14 amino acids. The V gene's germline CDR1 is KGHSH and CDR2 LQKENI. In nucleotides, the CDR3 is TGTGCCAGCTCGACAACGGACAGGGGAGAAAAACTGTTTTTT. It specifies CASSTTDRGEKLFF. Looking up the rest from reference TRBV18 and TRBJ1-4 gives the full variable domain: NAGVMQNPRHLVRRRGQEARLRCSPMKGHSHVYWYRQLPEEGLKFMVYLQKENIIDESGMPKERFSAEFPKEGPSILRIQQVVRGDSAAYFCASSTTDRGEKLFFGSGTQLSVL.

This CDR3 reads CASSSPFRNTEAFF. CDR3 in DNA: TGTGCCAGCAGTTCCCCCTTTAGGAACACTGAAGCTTTCTTT. The chain employs TRBV27 and TRBJ1-1; D gene ambiguous. Germline CDR1 reads MNHEY; CDR2 reads SMNVEV (reference sequence). The CDR3 runs 14 residues. Trimming took off 4 bases at V and 1 base at J, with 10 bases between the two ends.

The chain links TRBV30 to TRBJ1-6, with D possibly being TRBD1 (6 bases). Trimming stripped 3 bases from V and 14 bases from J, with 14 bases between. CDR3 length: 12 residues. The germline CDR1 and CDR2 sequences are GTSNPN and SVGIG (reference sequence). CDR3 sequence: CAWSASGETLHF. The CDR3 coding sequence is TGTGCCTGGAGCGCCTCAGGGGAGACCCTCCACTTT.

This clone was seen only a few times. This chain links TRBV6-5 with TRBJ1-3, with D possibly being TRBD1 (5 bases). This CDR3 comprises 14 residues. V dropped 2 bases and J dropped 7 bases, with 12 bases sitting between them. Germline CDR1 reads MNHEY; CDR2 reads SVGAGI. The CDR3, as DNA: TGTGCCAGCAGTTACAGGGGCTCCGGGAACACCATATATTTT. Protein: CASSYRGSGNTIYF.

This clone occurred a few times. J is TRBJ2-7 and V is TRBV30, with D possibly TRBD2 on 5 matching bases. Trimming removed 2 bases at V and 4 bases at J, with 15 bases between. This CDR3 comprises 14 residues. Germline CDR1 GTSNPN, CDR2 SVGIG (reference sequence). The CDR3 bases are TGTGCCTGGAGTCCCTTACGGGGTTATTACGAGCAGTACTTC. This translates into CAWSPLRGYYEQYF.

This chain joins TRBV27 and TRBJ2-2, with 9 bases that match TRBD1. V trimming: 5 bases; J trimming: 4 bases; junction bases outside the gene matches: 5. CDR3 length equals 15 residues. Per germline, CDR1 MNHEY and CDR2 SMNVEV (reference sequence). CDR3 in amino acids: CASSPQGARTGELFF. CDR3 nucleotide sequence: TGTGCCAGCAGTCCACAGGGGGCGCGCACCGGGGAGCTGTTTTTT.

The genes are TRBV10-3 and TRBJ2-1; possibly TRBD1 for D (6 bases). Trimming shortened V by 4 bases and J by 1 base, and 11 bases separated the two germline ends. The CDR3 sequence is 15 residues long. Germline V gene sequence: CDR1 ENHRY, CDR2 SYGVKD. CDR3 bases: TGTGCCATCAGTGGGTCCGGACAGTCCTACAATGAGCAGTTCTTC. Its protein is CAISGSGQSYNEQFF.

With respect to this clone: Other DNA sequences within the sample encode an identical CDR3. The J gene is TRBJ2-5, the V gene TRBV4-1, with a possible D match to TRBD1 (6 bases). Germline-derived CDR1 and CDR2 are MGHRA and YSYEKL. The CDR3 runs to 13 residues. V shed 3 bases and J shed 4 bases, with 9 bases lying between them. CDR3 in amino acids: CASSQVGGETQYF. CDR3 in DNA: TGCGCCAGCAGCCAGGTAGGGGGAGAGACCCAGTACTTC.

V usage is TRBV15 and J usage is TRBJ1-2; the D is unclear. Germline assignment: CDR1 LNHNV and CDR2 YYDKDF (reference sequence). V lost 1 base, J lost 14 bases, and 20 bases lay in between. The length of the CDR3 is 14 residues. In DNA form, the CDR3 reads TGTGCCACCAGCAGAGTTGGGCCAGCGGTGGCTAGGACCTTC. Encoded protein: CATSRVGPAVARTF.

The rearrangement links TRBV30 to TRBJ2-2, with TRBD1 identical over 7 bases. Germline lookup yields CDR1 GTSNPN and CDR2 SVGIG (reference sequence). This CDR3 is built from 15 residues. V shed 6 bases and J 4 bases; nucleotides not matched to a gene: 11. CDR3 residues: CACPPTGALTGELFF. CDR3 sequence (DNA): TGTGCCTGCCCTCCCACAGGGGCGCTCACCGGGGAGCTGTTTTTT.

V is TRBV4-2 and J is TRBJ2-1; 10 bases map to TRBD2. CDR3 length equals 17 residues. Losses at the gene ends were 2 bases for V and 2 bases for J; bases not matched to a gene: 6. Germline CDR1 LGHNA, CDR2 YNFKEQ. The CDR3 spells CASSQPAGTSAYNEQFF. CDR3 in DNA: TGTGCCAGCAGCCAACCCGCCGGGACTAGCGCCTACAATGAGCAGTTCTTC.

The rearrangement links TRBV30 to TRBJ2-7; D not certain. Germline V gene lookup returns CDR1 GTSNPN and CDR2 SVGIG (reference sequence). The V end lost 2 bases, the J end lost 5 bases, and 16 bases lay between the germline ends. This CDR3 has 14 residues. CDR3: CAWSKTPTINEQYF. The DNA of the CDR3 is TGTGCCTGGAGTAAGACACCGACCATCAACGAGCAGTACTTC.

This clone was counted only a few times. This rearrangement joins TRBV9 to TRBJ2-3; D perhaps matches TRBD2 (5 bases). V shed 0 bases and J shed 2 bases, with 7 bases lying between them. This CDR3 spans 14 amino acids. Per the germline V gene, CDR1 is SGDLS and CDR2 is YYNGEE. CDR3 coding DNA: TGTGCCAGCAGCGTAGTCGGGGACACAGATACGCAGTATTTT. It specifies CASSVVGDTDTQYF.

Details on this clone: One end of the junction is discordant with germline, which a read error may explain. The CDR3 region is CAVSDHYGTGGAVMAKLFF. The CDR3 nucleotides read TGTGCCGTCAGTGATCACTACGGGACAGGGGGCGCGGTGATGGCAAAACTGTTTTTT. The chain carries TRBV10-3 and TRBJ1-4, with 12 bases fitting TRBD1. The CDR3 runs to 19 residues. CDR1 is ENHRY, CDR2 SYGVKD, per germline.

This rearrangement joins TRBV9 to TRBJ1-5; D might be TRBD1 (6 bases). With 0 bases removed from V and 5 bases from J, the gap between germline ends came to 12 bases. This CDR3 has 15 amino acids. Germline V lookup: CDR1 SGDLS, CDR2 YYNGEE. The CDR3: CASSVAGAGDQPQHF. The CDR3 DNA is TGTGCCAGCAGCGTAGCCGGAGCAGGGGATCAGCCCCAGCATTTT.

The chain employs TRBV5-6 and TRBJ2-1, with 8 bases fitting TRBD2. V was pared by 1 base and J by 2 bases, with 8 bases of the junction left unmatched. Germline assignment: CDR1 SGHDT and CDR2 YYEEEE. The CDR3 contains 17 residues. For the CDR3, the DNA is TGTGCCAGCAGCTTGTGGGCTAGCGGGTGGGCCTACAATGAGCAGTTCTTC. Translating gives CASSLWASGWAYNEQFF.

V and J are TRBV2 and TRBJ1-5, with 7 bases fitting TRBD1. Germline V lookup: CDR1 SNHLY, CDR2 FYNNEI. The CDR3 runs 15 residues. Trimming removed 6 bases from V and 3 bases from J; junction bases left unmatched: 8. CDR3 sequence reads: CASSLSTGLNQPQHF. As DNA, the CDR3 is TGTGCCAGCAGCCTATCGACAGGGCTCAATCAGCCCCAGCATTTT.

V and J are TRBV5-1 and TRBJ2-5; D is uncertain. The CDR3 has 13 residues. The germline CDR1 and CDR2 sequences are SGHRS and YFSETQ. Between the trimmed V and J ends, which lost 0 bases and 11 bases, there was a span of 14 bases. The CDR3 DNA reads as TGCGCCAGCAGCTTGGCCTCTAGGAGAGAGCAGTACTTC. It specifies CASSLASRREQYF.

This chain uses TRBV6-4 with TRBJ1-2; D may be TRBD1 (6 bases). The CDR3 is 15 residues long. V was trimmed by 3 bases and J by 7 bases, leaving 18 bases between them. The germline CDR1 and CDR2 sequences are MRHNA and SNTAGT. The CDR3 spells CASSDTGLEIRGYTF. For the CDR3, the DNA is TGTGCCAGCAGTGATACAGGGTTAGAAATTCGTGGCTACACCTTC.

In DNA form, the CDR3 reads TGTGCCAGTCGCCAAATGGGCGGGACTGAAGCTTTCTTT. Translating gives CASRQMGGTEAFF. The chain carries TRBV19 and TRBJ1-1; D gene ambiguous. The germline V gene has CDR1 LNHDA and CDR2 SQIVND (reference sequence). Trimming shortened V by 8 bases and J by 5 bases, and 15 bases separated the two germline ends. This CDR3 is built from 13 residues.

The chain combines TRBV6-5 with TRBJ2-2, with 10 bases lining up with TRBD1. Unmatched junction bases numbered 3, after V lost 4 bases and J lost 4 bases. The CDR3 loop spans 15 amino acids. CDR1 and CDR2 (germline): MNHEY, SVGAGI. CDR3 protein: CASSLWTGGTGELFF. CDR3 in DNA: TGTGCCAGCAGTTTGTGGACAGGGGGCACCGGGGAGCTGTTTTTT.